The clone carrying this TCR beta chain was found a few times. Across 18 months, stable Graves' hyperthyroidism was marked by no progression to ophthalmopathy. This entry is derived from a study of T cells in Graves' hyperthyroidism and ophthalmopathy. Amplification targeted TCR beta CDR3 regions from RNA transcripts. The TCR CDR3 was amplified in a first-round RT-PCR using the HTBI primer set. TCRdb reanalysed the multiplex PCR reads using MiXCR and keeps one entry per CDR3 protein. Of about 740,000 distinct CDR3 sequences in the sample, about 14% are singletons; the top ten hold around 9.6%. CDR1 SNHLY and CDR2 FYNNEI come from the germline V gene. This CDR3 region has 12 residues. The germline V and J ends were trimmed by 8 bases and 3 bases, with 10 bases remaining between them.

This sequence was found in a woman under 30 with Graves' hyperthyroidism. The chain recombines TRBV2 with TRBJ1-2; no reliable D call. The sample was blood. CDR3 DNA sequence: TGTGCCAGCTTCGGCTCAGACTATGGCTACACCTTC. Translating gives CASFGSDYGYTF.